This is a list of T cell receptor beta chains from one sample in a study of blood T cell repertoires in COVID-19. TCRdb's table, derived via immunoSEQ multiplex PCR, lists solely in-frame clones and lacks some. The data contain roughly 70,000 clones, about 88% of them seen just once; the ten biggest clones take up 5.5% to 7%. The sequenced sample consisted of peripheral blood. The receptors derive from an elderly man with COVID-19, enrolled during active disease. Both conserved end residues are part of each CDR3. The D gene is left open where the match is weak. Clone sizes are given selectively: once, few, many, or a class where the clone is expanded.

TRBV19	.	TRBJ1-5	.	TGTGCCAGTACCCGGGTAGTGGGTCAGCCCCAGCATTTT	CASTRVVGQPQHF
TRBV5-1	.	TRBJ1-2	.	TGCGCCAGCAGCTCGGGCGGGGGGTACTATGGCTACACCTTC	CASSSGGGYYGYTF
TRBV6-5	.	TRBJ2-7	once	TGTGCCAGCATAGCCCAGGGCGGTCCCTCCTACGAGCAGTACTTC	CASIAQGGPSYEQYF
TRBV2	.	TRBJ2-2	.	TGTGCCAGCAGTCCAAGAGGGTTGGCCGGGGAGCTGTTTTTT	CASSPRGLAGELFF
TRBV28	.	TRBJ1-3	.	TGTGCCAGCAGTTTAAGGGGGACCCCCCCGTTTAACACCATATATTTT	CASSLRGTPPFNTIYF
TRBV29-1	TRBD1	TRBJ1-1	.	TGCAGCGTTCACCGGGACAGGGAGGACACTGAAGCTTTCTTT	CSVHRDREDTEAFF
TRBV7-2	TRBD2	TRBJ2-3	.	TGTGCCAGCAGCTCCTCGGGACTAGCCGGAGATACGCAGTATTTT	CASSSSGLAGDTQYF
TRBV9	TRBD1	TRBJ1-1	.	TGTGCCAGCAGCCCAGCGGACAGGGCCTCGAACACTGAAGCTTTCTTT	CASSPADRASNTEAFF
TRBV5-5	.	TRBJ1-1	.	TGTGCCAGCAGCTCCGGTCCACAGGGTAGGAATGGTGAAGCTTTCTTT	CASSSGPQGRNGEAFF
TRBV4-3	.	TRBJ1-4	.	TGCGCCAGCAGCTCCGGGGGGTCGAGTGAAAAACTGTTTTTT	CASSSGGSSEKLFF
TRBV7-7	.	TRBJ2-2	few	TGTGCCAGCAGCTTAGGAGAATACACCGGGGAGCTGTTTTTT	CASSLGEYTGELFF
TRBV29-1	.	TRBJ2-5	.	TGCAGCGTTTCCCAGGGCGGGGAGTACCAAGAGACCCAGTACTTC	CSVSQGGEYQETQYF
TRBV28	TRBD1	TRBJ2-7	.	TGTGCCAGCAGTTTAGTCTCAGGGGGATTATTCCACGAGCAGTACTTC	CASSLVSGGLFHEQYF
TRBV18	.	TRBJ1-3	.	TGTGCCAGCTCACCACCGGGGCCCACCATATATTTT	CASSPPGPTIYF
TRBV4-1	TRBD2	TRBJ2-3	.	TGCGCCAGCAGCCAAGAAGGGCGGGCGGGAGGAGATACGCAGTATTTT	CASSQEGRAGGDTQYF
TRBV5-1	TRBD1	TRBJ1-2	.	TGCGCCAGCAATCCCCCGGGACAGACTAACTATGGCTACACCTTC	CASNPPGQTNYGYTF
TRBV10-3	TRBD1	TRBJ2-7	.	TGTGCCATCAGTGAGTGGGGGACAGGGGCATCCTACGAGCAGTACTTC	CAISEWGTGASYEQYF
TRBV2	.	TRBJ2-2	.	TGTGCCAGCAGTACGGACACCGGGGAGCTGTTTTTT	CASSTDTGELFF
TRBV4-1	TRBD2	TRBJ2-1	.	TGCGCCAGCAGCCAAGGTGGCGGGAGGAGTGGGGAGCAGTTCTTC	CASSQGGGRSGEQFF
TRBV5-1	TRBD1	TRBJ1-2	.	TGCGCCAGCACCAGGGGGGCGGGCGACGGTGGCTACACCTTC	CASTRGAGDGGYTF
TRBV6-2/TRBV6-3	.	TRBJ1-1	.	TGTGCCAGCAGTTACGCGGGGCAGGGAAACACTGAAGCTTTCTTT	CASSYAGQGNTEAFF
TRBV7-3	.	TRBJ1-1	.	TGTGCCAGCAGTTTACAGGGCCACACTGAAGCTTTCTTT	CASSLQGHTEAFF
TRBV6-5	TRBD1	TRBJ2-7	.	TGTGCCAGCAGTTTACTCAGGACAGGGAGCTACGAGCAGTACTTC	CASSLLRTGSYEQYF
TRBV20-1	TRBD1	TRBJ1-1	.	TGCAGTGCTAGTATACCGGGACAGTCGAACACTGAAGCTTTCTTT	CSASIPGQSNTEAFF
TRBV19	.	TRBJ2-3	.	TGTGCCAGTGCCGAGTACAGCACAGATACGCAGTATTTT	CASAEYSTDTQYF
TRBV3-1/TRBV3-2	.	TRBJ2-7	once	TGTGCCAGCAGCCCCCTCGGACTAACTCTCTACGAGCAGTACTTC	CASSPLGLTLYEQYF
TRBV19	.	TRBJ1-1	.	TGTGCCAGTAGCCGCCCCGGGAGAACTTTCTTT	CASSRPGRTFF
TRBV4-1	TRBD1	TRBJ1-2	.	TGCGCCAGCAGCCAGGGTAACAGGGGACCGAACTATGGCTACACCTTC	CASSQGNRGPNYGYTF
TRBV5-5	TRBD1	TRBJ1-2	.	TGTGCCAGCAGCTTGTTAGGGACAGGAGAGGATGGCTACACCTTC	CASSLLGTGEDGYTF
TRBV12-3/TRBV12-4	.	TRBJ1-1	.	TGTGCCAGCAGTTTAAGGGGAGGCACTGAAGCTTTCTTT	CASSLRGGTEAFF
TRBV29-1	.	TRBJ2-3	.	TGCAGCGTTGGAACTACCCGCACAGATACGCAGTATTTT	CSVGTTRTDTQYF
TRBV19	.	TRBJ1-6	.	TGTGCCAGTAGTATAGAGGGCAGTAATTCACCCCTCCACTTT	CASSIEGSNSPLHF